One sample yielded the 28 T cell receptor beta chains listed below, sequenced in a study of CD8+CD57+ T cells in acquired aplastic anemia. It was patients with CD8+CD57+ cell expansion by flow cytometry who were chosen for sequencing. The use of genomic DNA as template underpinned the TCR beta VDJ and CDR3 profiling. TCRdb analysed the reads with MiXCR anew, one entry per CDR3 protein. The data show around 130,000 distinct CDR3 sequences, with under 60% seen just once and under 35% held by the top ten. The sequenced sample consisted of sorted CD4+, CD8+, or CD8+CD57+ T cells (not recorded which) from PBMCs. The receptors originated from a human donor with aplastic anemia.

V gene TRBV20-1 combines with J gene TRBJ1-6; D not resolved. CDR1 is DFQATT, CDR2 SNEGSKA, per germline (reference sequence). The CDR3 contains 13 residues. V dropped 6 bases and J dropped 10 bases, with 16 bases sitting between them. The CDR3 DNA is TGCAGTGCCGTCAAGGGTGACGGATCACCCCTCCACTTT. Translation: CSAVKGDGSPLHF.

In this sample, this clonotype turned up a few times. V and J are TRBV2 and TRBJ2-7; perhaps D is TRBD1 or TRBD2 (5 bases each). Germline-derived CDR1 and CDR2 are SNHLY and FYNNEI. V lost 5 bases and J 3 bases, leaving 11 bases between the germline ends. CDR3 length: 13 residues. The CDR3 spells CASSLGPSYEQYF. The CDR3 DNA sequence: TGTGCCAGCAGTTTGGGACCGAGCTACGAGCAGTACTTC.

This clonotype was seen once. The chain has TRBV9 and TRBJ2-5; 11 bases map to TRBD2. The CDR3 loop spans 17 amino acids. Trimming took 3 bases from V and 2 from J; bases not matched to a gene: 9. Germline V gives CDR1 SGDLS, CDR2 YYNGEE. The CDR3 sequence: CASSADPLAGGQETQYF. The DNA of the CDR3 is TGTGCCAGCAGCGCGGACCCGCTAGCGGGGGGACAAGAGACCCAGTACTTC.

The chain recombines TRBV10-3 with TRBJ2-7; 7 nucleotides line up with TRBD1. This CDR3 contains 14 residues. Germline values: CDR1 ENHRY, CDR2 SYGVKD. J lost 4 bases, V lost 6 bases, and 9 bases had no gene match. This CDR3 is CAIRDDQGVYEQYF. Written as DNA, the CDR3 is TGTGCCATCAGGGATGACCAGGGGGTATACGAGCAGTACTTC.

The CDR3 protein is CSAIILGSYEQYF. The DNA for the CDR3 is TGCAGTGCTATAATCCTTGGCTCCTACGAGCAGTACTTC. The chain couples TRBV20-1 to TRBJ2-7; D is uncertain. The CDR3 runs 13 residues. V lost 4 bases and J 0 bases, leaving 10 bases between the germline ends. Germline CDR1 reads DFQATT; CDR2 reads SNEGSKA (reference sequence).

This clonotype was detected once. The junction departs from the called germline gene at one end, perhaps through a read error. This rearrangement joins TRBV7-9 to TRBJ1-1; a possible D gene is TRBD1 (5 bases). Germline CDR1 and CDR2: SEHNR and FQNEAQ (reference sequence). This CDR3 comprises 15 residues. In nucleotides, the CDR3 is TGTGCCAGCAGCTTAGCCCAGGGCATGAACACTGACGCTCTCTTT. This gives the protein CASSLAQGMNTDALF.

This clonotype was counted ten times or more. The V and J genes are TRBV5-1 and TRBJ1-1, with TRBD1 matching 7 bases. CDR3 length: 16 residues. Unmatched junction bases numbered 8, after V lost 1 base and J lost 2 bases. Germline V gene data show CDR1 as SGHRS and CDR2 as YFSETQ. This CDR3 reads CASSLSSQGGNTEAFF. The DNA of the CDR3 is TGCGCCAGCAGCTTGTCCTCCCAAGGGGGCAACACTGAAGCTTTCTTT. The whole variable domain, remainder taken from reference TRBV5-1 and TRBJ1-1, is KAGVTQTPRYLIKTRGQQVTLSCSPISGHRSVSWYQQTPGQGLQFLFEYFSETQRNKGNFPGRFSGRQFSNSRSEMNVSTLELGDSALYLCASSLSSQGGNTEAFFGQGTRLTVV.

At least ten counts were recorded for this clonotype. The chain is built from TRBV24-1 and TRBJ2-1, with 10 bases lining up with TRBD2. Germline V gene sequence: CDR1 KGHDR, CDR2 SFDVKD. This CDR3 is built from 17 residues. V lost 2 bases, J lost 8 bases, and 11 bases stayed unmatched. CDR3 sequence (DNA): TGTGCCACCAGTGATTCCCCTAGAGCGGGGGGGCCCCATGAGCAGTTCTTC. This translates into CATSDSPRAGGPHEQFF.

The V gene is TRBV10-2, the J gene TRBJ2-7; 7 bases fit TRBD1. The length of the CDR3 is 15 residues. The V gene's germline CDR1 is WSHSY and CDR2 SAAADI. Trimming cost V 3 bases and J 3 bases; bases outside gene matches: 8. The CDR3 sequence: CASSDVWDSNYEQYF. Written as DNA, the CDR3 is TGCGCCAGCAGTGATGTTTGGGACAGCAACTACGAGCAGTACTTC.

About this clonotype itself: A clone one base away is much larger, so this may be a read error. CDR3 in amino acids: CASSLLGLAGTLGDQYF. The CDR3 coding sequence is TGTGCCAGCAGCTTGCTGGGACTAGCGGGAACCCTCGGCGATCAGTACTTC. The chain recombines TRBV11-2 with TRBJ2-7; 13 bases map to TRBD2. Germline CDR1 and CDR2: SGHAT and FQNNGV. V trimming: 3 bases; J trimming: 10 bases; junction bases outside the gene matches: 15. This CDR3 region has 17 residues. The variable domain in full, with the rest retrieved from reference TRBV11-2 and TRBJ2-7, is EAGVAQSPRYKIIEKRQSVAFWCNPISGHATLYWYQQILGQGPKLLIQFQNNGVVDDSQLPKDRFSAERLKGVDSTLKIQPAKLEDSAVYLCASSLLGLAGTLGDQYFGPGTRLTVT.

The rearrangement joins TRBV20-1 to TRBJ1-2; 9 bases fit TRBD1. Trimming removed 6 bases from V and 5 bases from J; junction bases left unmatched: 16. This CDR3 comprises 16 residues. CDR1 is DFQATT and CDR2 is SNEGSKA in the germline V gene (reference sequence). Here the CDR3 DNA reads TGCAGTGCCGAACGCCCGTTTACAGGGGGCTCGTATGGCTACACCTTC. It codes for CSAERPFTGGSYGYTF.

This chain's CDR3 is CATSARGENTEAFF. CDR3 coding DNA: TGTGCCACCAGCGCGCGGGGGGAGAACACTGAAGCTTTCTTT. This chain connects TRBV15 to TRBJ1-1, with D possibly being TRBD1 (5 bases). Germline loops: CDR1 LNHNV, CDR2 YYDKDF (reference sequence). The CDR3 loop spans 14 amino acids. V dropped 5 bases and J dropped 1 base, with 11 bases sitting between them.

At least ten counts were recorded for this clonotype. The chain carries TRBV2 and TRBJ2-7; a possible D gene is TRBD2 (6 bases). The germline V gene encodes CDR1 SNHLY and CDR2 FYNNEI. V was trimmed by 7 bases and J by 4 bases, leaving 14 bases between them. The CDR3 runs to 13 residues. CDR3: CASKDAGLYEQYF. The CDR3 nucleotides read TGTGCCAGCAAGGACGCGGGGCTGTACGAGCAGTACTTC.

This clonotype was counted many times. J is TRBJ2-7 and V is TRBV11-2, with D possibly matching TRBD2 (8 bases). Germline CDR1 and CDR2: SGHAT and FQNNGV. The CDR3 is made up of 18 amino acids. The ends were cut back, 1 base at V and 0 bases at J, with 19 bases in the middle. CDR3 protein: CASSLGRSGTALSYEQYF. As DNA, the CDR3 is TGTGCCAGCAGCTTAGGACGTAGCGGGACAGCCCTCTCCTACGAGCAGTACTTC. Using reference TRBV11-2 and TRBJ2-7 for the parts outside the CDR3, the full variable domain is EAGVAQSPRYKIIEKRQSVAFWCNPISGHATLYWYQQILGQGPKLLIQFQNNGVVDDSQLPKDRFSAERLKGVDSTLKIQPAKLEDSAVYLCASSLGRSGTALSYEQYFGPGTRLTVT.

V gene TRBV2 combines with J gene TRBJ1-2; D is possibly TRBD1 (6 bases). CDR1 is SNHLY, CDR2 FYNNEI, per germline. The CDR3 consists of 13 residues. Trimming shortened V by 3 bases and J by 4 bases, and 9 bases separated the two germline ends. CDR3 sequence: CASSERGAYGYTF. The DNA for the CDR3 is TGTGCCAGCAGTGAGCGGGGGGCCTATGGCTACACCTTC.

The chain couples TRBV5-6 to TRBJ1-4; D may be TRBD1 (6 bases). V lost 4 bases to trimming and J lost 5 bases, with 12 bases between them. From germline, CDR1 is SGHDT and CDR2 YYEEEE. The CDR3 is 14 residues long. CDR3 protein: CASSTGQLNEKLFF. In DNA form, the CDR3 reads TGTGCCAGCAGCACCGGACAGCTCAATGAAAAACTGTTTTTT.

In this sample, this clonotype turned up a few times. A clone one base away is much larger, so this may be a read error. This chain connects TRBV11-1 to TRBJ1-3; a weak D match, TRBD1 (6 bases). This CDR3 has 16 amino acids. Trimming pared 5 bases from V and 0 bases from J, leaving 14 bases between. From germline, CDR1 is SGHAT and CDR2 FQDESV (reference sequence). The CDR3 loop is CASSGIQGVSGNTIYF. DNA of the CDR3: TGTGCCAGCAGCGGTATACAGGGCGTCTCTGGAAACACCATATATTTT. Full variable domain (missing parts from reference TRBV11-1 and TRBJ1-3): EAEVAQSPRYKITEKSQAVAFWCDPISGHATLYWYRQILGQGPELLVQFQDESVVDDSQLPKDRFSAERLKGVDSTLKIQPAELGDSAMYLCASSGIQGVSGNTIYFGEGSWLTVV.

The V and J genes are TRBV7-9 and TRBJ1-6, with TRBD1 identical over 7 bases. Germline V gene sequence: CDR1 SEHNR, CDR2 FQNEAQ (reference sequence). The CDR3 has 15 residues. Trimming removed 1 base from V and 7 bases from J; junction bases left unmatched: 4. CDR3 region: CASSLVGQPNSPLHF. CDR3 sequence (DNA): TGTGCCAGCAGCTTAGTGGGACAGCCCAATTCACCCCTCCACTTT.

The chain joins TRBV29-1 to TRBJ2-2, with 12 nucleotides matching TRBD1. This CDR3 has 13 residues. Losses at the gene ends were 4 bases for V and 11 bases for J; bases not matched to a gene: 5. CDR1 and CDR2 (germline): SQVTM, ANQGSEA. The CDR3 region is CSVGGTGGGELFF. In DNA form, the CDR3 reads TGCAGCGTTGGCGGGACAGGGGGCGGCGAGCTGTTTTTT.

This clonotype was observed at least ten times. This rearrangement joins TRBV7-9 to TRBJ2-1, with D perhaps matching TRBD2 (5 bases). V was pared by 6 bases and J by 7 bases, with 16 bases between. This CDR3 contains 14 residues. Germline CDR1 is SEHNR and CDR2 is FQNEAQ (reference sequence). CDR3 loop: CASSPPLARNEQFF. The CDR3 DNA sequence: TGTGCCAGCAGTCCCCCCTTAGCGCGGAATGAGCAGTTCTTC. The variable domain in full, with the rest retrieved from reference TRBV7-9 and TRBJ2-1, is DTGVSQNPRHKITKRGQNVTFRCDPISEHNRLYWYRQTLGQGPEFLTYFQNEAQLEKSRLLSDRFSAERPKGSFSTLEIQRTEQGDSAMYLCASSPPLARNEQFFGPGTRLTVL.

V and J are TRBV20-1 and TRBJ1-1; D uncertain. V lost 2 bases and J lost 5, with 9 bases in between. This CDR3 comprises 12 residues. Germline V lookup: CDR1 DFQATT, CDR2 SNEGSKA (reference sequence). The CDR3 DNA follows: TGCAGTGCTAGACCCCAAGGGACTGAAGCTTTCTTT. Its translation: CSARPQGTEAFF.

This sequence joins TRBV7-9 and TRBJ2-7; possible D gene TRBD2, 5 bases. The tail of the sequence fits TRBJ2-5 better, so the J call may be wrong. In germline, CDR1 is SEHNR, CDR2 FQNEAQ (reference sequence). This CDR3 region has 13 residues. CDR3 bases: TGTGCCAGCAGCTCCAGCGGCCAGAGGACCCAGTACTTC. Amino acids: CASSSSGQRTQYF.

This clonotype appeared a few times. The chain joins TRBV20-1 to TRBJ1-3, with no clear D. V was pared by 3 bases and J by 6 bases, with 12 bases between. CDR1 and CDR2 from the germline V gene are DFQATT and SNEGSKA (reference sequence). The CDR3 extends over 13 amino acids. The DNA of the CDR3 is TGCAGTGCTAGTGGAGGAGCCGAAAACACCATATATTTT. This gives the protein CSASGGAENTIYF.

This chain joins TRBV6-5 and TRBJ2-1; 12 positions match TRBD1. The CDR3 loop spans 15 amino acids. V shed 4 bases, J shed 10 bases, and the junction held 8 bases outside the gene matches. Germline V gives CDR1 MNHEY, CDR2 SVGAGI. Here the CDR3 reads CASSLTGQGANEQFF. The CDR3 DNA is TGTGCCAGCAGTTTAACGGGACAGGGGGCAAACGAGCAGTTCTTC.

CDR3 in amino acids: CASSYESRAFF. CDR3 DNA: TGTGCCAGCAGCTACGAGTCAAGGGCTTTCTTT. The rearrangement uses TRBV7-9 and TRBJ1-1, with D hard to call. This CDR3 is 11 amino acids long. Deletions cut 4 bases from V and 11 bases from J, with 11 bases between. Germline CDR1 reads SEHNR; CDR2 reads FQNEAQ (reference sequence).

V and J are TRBV15 and TRBJ2-7; TRBD1 aligns across 8 bases. V was clipped by 5 bases and J by 1 base; unmatched bases: 7. CDR3 size: 15 residues. Germline values: CDR1 LNHNV, CDR2 YYDKDF (reference sequence). The CDR3 DNA reads TGTGCCACCAGCCTTGGGACAGGTCTTTCCTACGAGCAGTACTTC. Protein sequence: CATSLGTGLSYEQYF. The full variable domain, completed using reference TRBV15 and TRBJ2-7, is DAMVIQNPRYQVTQFGKPVTLSCSQTLNHNVMYWYQQKSSQAPKLLFHYYDKDFNNEADTPDNFQSRRPNTSFCFLDIRSPGLGDTAMYLCATSLGTGLSYEQYFGPGTRLTVT.

The V and J genes are TRBV24-1 and TRBJ2-3, with 7 bases matching TRBD1. The V gene's germline CDR1 is KGHDR and CDR2 SFDVKD. The CDR3 is made up of 14 amino acids. V trimming: 7 bases; J trimming: 4 bases; junction bases outside the gene matches: 7. Here the CDR3 reads CATRETGSADTQYF. The CDR3 bases are TGTGCCACCAGAGAGACAGGGTCTGCAGATACGCAGTATTTT.

There are many counts of this clonotype. The V call is TRBV4-1, the J call TRBJ1-1, with TRBD1 as a possible D gene (5 bases). V was shortened by 1 base and J by 8 bases, with 11 bases between the two germline ends. The CDR3 spans 13 residues. Looked up from germline, CDR1 is MGHRA and CDR2 is YSYEKL. The CDR3 spells CASSQVDSKEAFF. The CDR3 coding sequence is TGCGCCAGCAGCCAAGTCGACAGCAAAGAAGCTTTCTTT.